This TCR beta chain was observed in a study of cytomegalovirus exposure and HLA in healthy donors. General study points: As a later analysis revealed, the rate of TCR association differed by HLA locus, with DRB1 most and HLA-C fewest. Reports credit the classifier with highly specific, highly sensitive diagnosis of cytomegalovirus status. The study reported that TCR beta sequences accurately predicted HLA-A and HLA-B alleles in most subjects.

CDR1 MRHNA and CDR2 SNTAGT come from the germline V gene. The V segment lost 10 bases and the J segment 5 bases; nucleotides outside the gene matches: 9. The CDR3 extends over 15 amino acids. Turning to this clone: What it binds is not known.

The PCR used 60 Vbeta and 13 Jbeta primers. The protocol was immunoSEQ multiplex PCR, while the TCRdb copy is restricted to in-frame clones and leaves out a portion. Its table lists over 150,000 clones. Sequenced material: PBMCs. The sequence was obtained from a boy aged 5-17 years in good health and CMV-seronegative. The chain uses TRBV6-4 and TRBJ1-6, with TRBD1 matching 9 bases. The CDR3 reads CATPIGDRDNSPLHF. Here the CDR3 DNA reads TGTGCCACCCCGATAGGGGACAGGGATAATTCACCCCTCCACTTT.